These T cell receptor beta chains were read from a single sample in a study of T cells after yellow fever vaccination. Via MiXCR, TCRdb re-called the 5' RACE reads, giving one row per CDR3 protein. This sample has about 350,000 distinct CDR3 sequences, with about 7.8% found just once. Sequencing was performed on PBMCs, taken 45 days after the first yellow fever vaccination. These receptor sequences come from a man younger than 30 who received the YFV17D yellow fever vaccine. Each CDR3 is given with its conserved first and last residue. The D gene is left open where the match is weak. The size field is filled for only some rows; it gives once, few, many or a size class.

d_gene: TRBD2; v_gene: TRBV4-1; abundance: NA; j_gene: TRBJ2-3; CDR3aa: CASSDGTSGTDTQYF; CDR3nt: TGCGCCAGCAGCGATGGGACTAGCGGCACAGATACGCAGTATTTT
d_gene: NA; v_gene: TRBV5-1; abundance: NA; j_gene: TRBJ2-5; CDR3aa: CASNPGGGETQYF; CDR3nt: TGCGCCAGCAACCCAGGGGGGGGAGAGACCCAGTACTTC
d_gene: NA; v_gene: TRBV6-2/TRBV6-3; abundance: many; j_gene: TRBJ2-5; CDR3aa: CASSIDRKETQYF; CDR3nt: TGTGCCAGCAGTATCGACAGAAAAGAGACCCAGTACTTC
d_gene: NA; v_gene: TRBV18; abundance: NA; j_gene: TRBJ1-1; CDR3aa: CASSPAEWPTNTEAFF; CDR3nt: TGTGCCAGCTCCCCCGCGGAATGGCCCACGAACACTGAAGCTTTCTTT
d_gene: NA; v_gene: TRBV7-2; abundance: NA; j_gene: TRBJ2-2; CDR3aa: CASSLRTALTGEQFF; CDR3nt: TGTGCCAGCAGCTTAAGGACAGCCCTTACCGGGGAGCAGTTTTTT
d_gene: TRBD2; v_gene: TRBV6-1; abundance: NA; j_gene: TRBJ2-7; CDR3aa: CASSPGLGSGEQYF; CDR3nt: TGTGCCAGCAGTCCGGGACTAGGAAGTGGCGAGCAGTACTTC
d_gene: TRBD2; v_gene: TRBV24-1; abundance: few; j_gene: TRBJ2-5; CDR3aa: CATGLAGEETQYF; CDR3nt: TGTGCCACCGGACTAGCGGGGGAGGAGACCCAGTACTTC
d_gene: TRBD2; v_gene: TRBV4-1; abundance: few; j_gene: TRBJ2-2; CDR3aa: CASRRGEELFF; CDR3nt: TGCGCCAGCCGCCGGGGGGAGGAGCTGTTTTTT
d_gene: NA; v_gene: TRBV29-1; abundance: few; j_gene: TRBJ2-3; CDR3aa: CSAVGIPSTDTQYF; CDR3nt: TGCAGCGCTGTGGGCATACCTAGCACAGATACGCAGTATTTT
d_gene: NA; v_gene: TRBV19; abundance: few; j_gene: TRBJ2-6; CDR3aa: CASSISAGALGANVLTF; CDR3nt: TGTGCCAGTAGTATATCGGCGGGGGCCCTTGGGGCCAACGTCCTGACTTTC
d_gene: NA; v_gene: TRBV5-1; abundance: few; j_gene: TRBJ2-5; CDR3aa: CASSLIRETQYF; CDR3nt: TGCGCCAGCAGCTTGATTCGGGAGACCCAGTACTTC
d_gene: TRBD2; v_gene: TRBV7-6; abundance: NA; j_gene: TRBJ2-2; CDR3aa: CASSGRVRELFF; CDR3nt: TGTGCCAGCAGCGGGAGGGTACGAGAGCTGTTTTTT
d_gene: TRBD2; v_gene: TRBV30; abundance: NA; j_gene: TRBJ2-5; CDR3aa: CAWSVPAGGRETQYF; CDR3nt: TGTGCCTGGAGTGTACCAGCGGGGGGGCGAGAGACCCAGTACTTC
d_gene: NA; v_gene: TRBV4-3; abundance: few; j_gene: TRBJ1-1; CDR3aa: CASSQGGRDTEAFF; CDR3nt: TGCGCCAGCAGCCAAGGGGGTAGGGACACTGAAGCTTTCTTT
d_gene: TRBD1; v_gene: TRBV12-3/TRBV12-4; abundance: NA; j_gene: TRBJ2-2; CDR3aa: CASSLWDRGAGELFF; CDR3nt: TGTGCCAGCAGTTTATGGGACAGGGGCGCCGGGGAGCTGTTTTTT
d_gene: NA; v_gene: TRBV5-1; abundance: few; j_gene: TRBJ1-1; CDR3aa: CASTFGGTNTEAFF; CDR3nt: TGCGCCAGCACGTTCGGGGGGACTAACACTGAAGCTTTCTTT
d_gene: NA; v_gene: TRBV4-3; abundance: few; j_gene: TRBJ2-2; CDR3aa: CASSHRDGTGELFF; CDR3nt: TGCGCCAGCAGCCACCGGGACGGCACCGGGGAGCTGTTTTTT
d_gene: TRBD2; v_gene: TRBV4-3; abundance: NA; j_gene: TRBJ2-3; CDR3aa: CASTERASGSLTSTDTQYF; CDR3nt: TGCGCCAGCACCGAACGGGCTAGCGGGAGTTTAACTAGCACAGATACGCAGTATTTT
d_gene: NA; v_gene: TRBV12-3/TRBV12-4; abundance: many; j_gene: TRBJ2-1; CDR3aa: CASSLAVVEQFF; CDR3nt: TGTGCCAGCAGTTTAGCGGTGGTTGAGCAGTTCTTC
d_gene: NA; v_gene: TRBV4-2; abundance: few; j_gene: TRBJ2-7; CDR3aa: CASSQDKFGRVLSSYEQYF; CDR3nt: TGTGCCAGCAGCCAAGATAAATTCGGGCGGGTTTTATCATCCTACGAGCAGTACTTC
d_gene: NA; v_gene: TRBV20-1; abundance: NA; j_gene: TRBJ1-5; CDR3aa: CSASPSNQPQHF; CDR3nt: TGCAGTGCTAGTCCATCTAATCAGCCCCAGCATTTT
d_gene: TRBD1; v_gene: TRBV12-3/TRBV12-4; abundance: many; j_gene: TRBJ1-1; CDR3aa: CASSWGTGADTEAFF; CDR3nt: TGTGCCAGCAGTTGGGGGACAGGGGCGGACACTGAAGCTTTCTTT
d_gene: NA; v_gene: TRBV29-1; abundance: NA; j_gene: TRBJ2-7; CDR3aa: CSVVGETFTYEQYF; CDR3nt: TGCAGCGTTGTTGGAGAAACTTTTACCTACGAGCAGTACTTC